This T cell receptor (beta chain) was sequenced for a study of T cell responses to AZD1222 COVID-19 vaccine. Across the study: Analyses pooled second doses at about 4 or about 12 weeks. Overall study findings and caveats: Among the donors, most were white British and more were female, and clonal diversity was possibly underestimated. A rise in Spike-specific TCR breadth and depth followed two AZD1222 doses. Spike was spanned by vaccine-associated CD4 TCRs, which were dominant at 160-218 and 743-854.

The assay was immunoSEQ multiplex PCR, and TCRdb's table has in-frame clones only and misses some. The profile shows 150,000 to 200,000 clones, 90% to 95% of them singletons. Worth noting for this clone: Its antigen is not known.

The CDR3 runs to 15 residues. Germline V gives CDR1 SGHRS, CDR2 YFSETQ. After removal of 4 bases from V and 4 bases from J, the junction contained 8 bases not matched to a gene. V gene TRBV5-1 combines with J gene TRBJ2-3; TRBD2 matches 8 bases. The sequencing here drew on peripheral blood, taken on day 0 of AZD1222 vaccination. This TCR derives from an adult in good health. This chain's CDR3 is CASSLPAGEADTQYF. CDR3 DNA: TGCGCCAGCAGCCTACCAGCGGGAGAGGCAGATACGCAGTATTTT.